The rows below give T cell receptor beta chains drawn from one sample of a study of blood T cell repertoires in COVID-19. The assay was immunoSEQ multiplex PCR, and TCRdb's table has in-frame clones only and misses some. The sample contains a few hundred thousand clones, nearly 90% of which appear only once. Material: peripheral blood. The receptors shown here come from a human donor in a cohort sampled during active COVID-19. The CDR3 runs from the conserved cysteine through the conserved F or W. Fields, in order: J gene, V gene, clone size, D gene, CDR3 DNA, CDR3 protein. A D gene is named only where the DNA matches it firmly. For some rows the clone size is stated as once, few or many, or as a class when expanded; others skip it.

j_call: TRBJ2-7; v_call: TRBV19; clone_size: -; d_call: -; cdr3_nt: TGTGCCAGTAGTTGGGGAGACGGGATGGGGGAGCAGTACTTC; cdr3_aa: CASSWGDGMGEQYF
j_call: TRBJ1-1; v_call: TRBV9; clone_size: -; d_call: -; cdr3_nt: TGTGCCAGCAGCGCAACAGGGTTGCTGGACACTGAAGCTTTCTTT; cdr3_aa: CASSATGLLDTEAFF
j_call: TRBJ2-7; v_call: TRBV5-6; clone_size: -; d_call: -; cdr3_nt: TGTGCCAGCAGCTTGGGGGACATCTCCTACGAGCAGTACTTC; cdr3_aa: CASSLGDISYEQYF
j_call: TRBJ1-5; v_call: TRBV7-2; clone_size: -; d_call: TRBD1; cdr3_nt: TGTGCCAGCAGCTTAGGAGGGACAGGAAATCAGCCCCAGCATTTT; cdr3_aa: CASSLGGTGNQPQHF
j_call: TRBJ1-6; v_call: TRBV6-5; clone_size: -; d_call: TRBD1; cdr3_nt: TGTGCCAGTACCCGACAGGGGAATTCACCCCTCCACTTT; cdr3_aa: CASTRQGNSPLHF
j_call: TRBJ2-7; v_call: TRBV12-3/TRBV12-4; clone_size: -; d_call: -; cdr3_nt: TGTGCCACTGGCGAAGCGGGTGCCTACGAGCAGTACTTC; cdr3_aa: CATGEAGAYEQYF
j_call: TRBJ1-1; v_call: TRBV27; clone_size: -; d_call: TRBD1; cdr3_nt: TGTGCCAGCAGTTCGGACGGACAGGGGGACCGAAAACGGACTGAAGCTTTCTTT; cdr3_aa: CASSSDGQGDRKRTEAFF
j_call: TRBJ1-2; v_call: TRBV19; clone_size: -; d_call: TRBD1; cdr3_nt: TGTGCCAGTAGTATTGTAAGGGGGCATGGCTACACCTTC; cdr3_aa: CASSIVRGHGYTF
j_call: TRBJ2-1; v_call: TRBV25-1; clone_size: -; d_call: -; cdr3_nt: TGTGCCAGCAGTATGCCACGCGCGTTCTTC; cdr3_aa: CASSMPRAFF
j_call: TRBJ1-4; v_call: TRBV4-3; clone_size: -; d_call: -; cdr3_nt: TGCGCCAGCAGCCAAGGACTGACTCGGGAAAAACTGTTTTTT; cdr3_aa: CASSQGLTREKLFF
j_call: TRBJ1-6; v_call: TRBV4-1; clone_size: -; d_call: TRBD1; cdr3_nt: TGCGCCAGCAGCCCGCGCCCGGGACAGTCCAATTCACCCCTCCACTTT; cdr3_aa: CASSPRPGQSNSPLHF
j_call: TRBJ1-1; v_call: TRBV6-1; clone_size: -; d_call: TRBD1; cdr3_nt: TGTGCCAGCAGTGAACTCGACAGGGTACAAGCTTTCTTT; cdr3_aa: CASSELDRVQAFF
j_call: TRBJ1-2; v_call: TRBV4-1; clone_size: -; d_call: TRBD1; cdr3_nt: TGCGCCAGCAGCCAAGAGACAGGGAACTATGGCTACACCTTC; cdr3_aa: CASSQETGNYGYTF
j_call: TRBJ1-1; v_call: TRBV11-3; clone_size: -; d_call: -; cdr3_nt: TGTGCCAGCAGCTTAGGCGGCACTCCAGAAACTGAAGCTTTCTTT; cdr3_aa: CASSLGGTPETEAFF
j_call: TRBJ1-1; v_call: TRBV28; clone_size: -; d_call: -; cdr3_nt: TGTGCCAGCGCGGATTGGGACACTGAAGCTTTCTTT; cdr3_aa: CASADWDTEAFF
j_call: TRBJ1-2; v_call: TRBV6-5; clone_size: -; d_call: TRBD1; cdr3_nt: TGTGCCAGCAGTTACTCGCGAGGGGGCGAAGGCTACACCTTC; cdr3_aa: CASSYSRGGEGYTF
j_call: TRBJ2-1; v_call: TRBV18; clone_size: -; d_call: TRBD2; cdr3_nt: TGTGCCAGCTCGCTGAGCGGGAGTGTCTACAATGAGCAGTTCTTC; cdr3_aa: CASSLSGSVYNEQFF
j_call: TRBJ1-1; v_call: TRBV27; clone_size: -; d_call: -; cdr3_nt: TGTGCCAGCAGTTCAATCAATGAAGCTTTCTTT; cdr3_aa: CASSSINEAFF
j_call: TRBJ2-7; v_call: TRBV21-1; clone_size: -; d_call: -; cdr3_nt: TGTGCCAGCATCAGGCCTCGAAAGTACGAGCAGTACTTC; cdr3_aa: CASIRPRKYEQYF
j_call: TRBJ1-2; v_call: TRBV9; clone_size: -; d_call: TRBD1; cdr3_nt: TGTGCCAGCAGCGTGGGACAGGGGATCGGGGAGATAGGCTATGGCTACACCTTC; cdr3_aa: CASSVGQGIGEIGYGYTF
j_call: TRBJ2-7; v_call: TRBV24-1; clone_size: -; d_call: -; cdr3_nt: TGTGCCACCAGTGGGCAAGAGGAGGTCCAGTGCTACGAGCAGTACTTC; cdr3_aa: CATSGQEEVQCYEQYF
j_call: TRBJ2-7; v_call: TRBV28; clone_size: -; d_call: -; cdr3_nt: TGTGCCAGCAGTCTCCTCCTCGACATAACCCGCCGGGAGCAGTACTTC; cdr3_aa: CASSLLLDITRREQYF
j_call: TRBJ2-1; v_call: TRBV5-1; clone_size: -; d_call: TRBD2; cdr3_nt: TGCGCCAGCAGCTGGCGGGGGAGGACATCGTCAGGCAATGAGCAGTTCTTC; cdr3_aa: CASSWRGRTSSGNEQFF
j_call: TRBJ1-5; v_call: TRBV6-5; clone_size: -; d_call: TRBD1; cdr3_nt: TGTGCCAGCAGTCCCGACAGGGTAGGCAATCAGCCCCAGCATTTT; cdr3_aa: CASSPDRVGNQPQHF
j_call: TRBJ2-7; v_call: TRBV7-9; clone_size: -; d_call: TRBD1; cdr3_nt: TGTGCCAGCAGCGGCCGGGACAGCATCCTTCACGAGCAGTACTTC; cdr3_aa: CASSGRDSILHEQYF
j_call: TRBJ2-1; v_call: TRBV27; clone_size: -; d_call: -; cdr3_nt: TGTGCCAGCAGTTTAAACCGCGGGACCAATGAGCAGTTCTTC; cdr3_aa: CASSLNRGTNEQFF
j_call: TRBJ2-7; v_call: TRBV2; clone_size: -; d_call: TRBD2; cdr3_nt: TGTGCCAGCAGCGAACCTCTACGGCGGGAGGGGGGAGAGCAGTACTTC; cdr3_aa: CASSEPLRREGGEQYF
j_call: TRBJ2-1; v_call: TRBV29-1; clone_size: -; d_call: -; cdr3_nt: TGCAGCGCTACTACGTCAGGGACAACCGGTGAGCAGTTCTTC; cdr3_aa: CSATTSGTTGEQFF
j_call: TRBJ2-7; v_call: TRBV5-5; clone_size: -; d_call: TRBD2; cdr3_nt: TGTGCCAGCAGCCCCCAGGAGCGGGGACGCGTTGGGCAGTACTTC; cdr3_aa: CASSPQERGRVGQYF
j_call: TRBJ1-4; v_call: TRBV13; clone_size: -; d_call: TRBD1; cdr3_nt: TGTGCCAGCAGTACAGACAGGGAAAATGAAAAACTGTTTTTT; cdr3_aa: CASSTDRENEKLFF
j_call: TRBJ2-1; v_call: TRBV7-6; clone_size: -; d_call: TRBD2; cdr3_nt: TGTGCCAGCAGCCACCCTCCTTGGCGGGGGGGCTTGAATGAGCAGTTCTTC; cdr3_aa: CASSHPPWRGGLNEQFF
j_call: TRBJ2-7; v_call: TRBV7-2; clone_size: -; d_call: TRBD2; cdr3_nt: TGTGCCAGCAGCTTAAGCGGGGGGGCCCTCACCTACGAGCAGTACTTC; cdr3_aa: CASSLSGGALTYEQYF
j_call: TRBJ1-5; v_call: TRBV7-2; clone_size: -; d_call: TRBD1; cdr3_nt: TGTGCCAGCAGCGCCGGGACAGCCAATCAGCCCCAGCATTTT; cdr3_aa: CASSAGTANQPQHF
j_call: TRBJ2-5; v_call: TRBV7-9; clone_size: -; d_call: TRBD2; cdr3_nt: TGTGCCAGCAGCCGTACTAGCGGGGGCCCCACTGGTGGGACCCAGTACTTC; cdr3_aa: CASSRTSGGPTGGTQYF
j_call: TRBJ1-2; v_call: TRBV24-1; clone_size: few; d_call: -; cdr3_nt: TGTGCCACCAGTACAGGTGGGAGGTATGGCTACACCTTC; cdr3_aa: CATSTGGRYGYTF
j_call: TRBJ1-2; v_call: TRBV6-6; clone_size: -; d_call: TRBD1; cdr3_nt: TGTGCCAGCAGTGCTCCCGGGACAGGGTCACACTATGGCTACACCTTC; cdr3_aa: CASSAPGTGSHYGYTF
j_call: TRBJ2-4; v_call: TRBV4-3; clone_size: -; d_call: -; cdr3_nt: TGCGCCAGCAGCCAACCCGGACAGAGCATTCAGTACTTC; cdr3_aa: CASSQPGQSIQYF
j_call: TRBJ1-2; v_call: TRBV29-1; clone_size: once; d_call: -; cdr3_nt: TGCAGCGTTGAAGATCGGGATTTCTATGGCTACACCTTC; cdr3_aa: CSVEDRDFYGYTF
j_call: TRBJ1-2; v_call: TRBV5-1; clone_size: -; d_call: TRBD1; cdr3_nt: TGCGCCAGCAGCTTGGGACAGGGGAGTGGCTACACCTTC; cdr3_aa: CASSLGQGSGYTF
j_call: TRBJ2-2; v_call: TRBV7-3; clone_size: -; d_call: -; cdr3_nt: TGTGCCAGCAGCTTACGGGGGTCCGGGGAGCTGTTTTTT; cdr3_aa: CASSLRGSGELFF
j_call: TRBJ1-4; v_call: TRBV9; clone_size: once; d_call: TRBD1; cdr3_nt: TGTGCCAGCAGCGTCAGACAGGGAACTAATGAAAAACTGTTTTTT; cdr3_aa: CASSVRQGTNEKLFF
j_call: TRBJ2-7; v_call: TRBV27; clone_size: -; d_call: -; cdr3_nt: TGTGCCAGCAGCTCACCCCAGGTGGGCAGTTACGAGCAGTACTTC; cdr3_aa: CASSSPQVGSYEQYF
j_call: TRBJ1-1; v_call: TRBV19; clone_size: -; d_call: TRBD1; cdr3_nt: TGTGCCAGTAGTTCGCCGGGACAGCAGGAGGCTTTCTTT; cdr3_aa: CASSSPGQQEAFF
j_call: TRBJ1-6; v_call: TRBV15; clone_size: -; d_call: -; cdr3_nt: TGTGCCACCAGCAAGGGCGGGACCGGCAATTCACCCCTCCACTTT; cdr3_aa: CATSKGGTGNSPLHF
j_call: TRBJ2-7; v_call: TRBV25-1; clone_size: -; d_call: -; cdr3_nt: TGTGCCAGCAGTGAGTCAGGGCGTTATAACGAGCAGTACTTC; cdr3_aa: CASSESGRYNEQYF
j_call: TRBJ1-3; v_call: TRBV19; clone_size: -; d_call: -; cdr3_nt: TGTGCCAGTAGTACCGGAAGGACAGCTGGAAACACCATATATTTT; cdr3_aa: CASSTGRTAGNTIYF
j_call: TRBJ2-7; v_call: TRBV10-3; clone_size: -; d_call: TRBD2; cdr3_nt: TGTGCCATCAGTGTCGGACTAGCGGGAACCTACGAGCAGTACTTC; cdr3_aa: CAISVGLAGTYEQYF
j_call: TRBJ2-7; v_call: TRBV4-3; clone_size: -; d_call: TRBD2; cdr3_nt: TGCGCCAGCAGTAGAGCGGGGGGGCCCTCCTACGAGCAGTACTTC; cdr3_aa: CASSRAGGPSYEQYF
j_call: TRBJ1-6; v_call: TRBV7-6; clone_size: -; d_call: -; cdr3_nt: TGTGCCAGCAGTACAGAACAGGGATGGGGCGGTTCACCCCTCCACTTT; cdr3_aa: CASSTEQGWGGSPLHF
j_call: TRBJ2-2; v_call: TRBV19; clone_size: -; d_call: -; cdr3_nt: TGTGCCAGTACCACACGGGGAGGGAACACCGGGGAGCTGTTTTTT; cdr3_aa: CASTTRGGNTGELFF
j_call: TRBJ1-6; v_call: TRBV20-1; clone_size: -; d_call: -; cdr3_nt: TGCAGTGCTAGTCGAGACAGCTCCTATAATTCACCCCTCCACTTT; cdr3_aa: CSASRDSSYNSPLHF